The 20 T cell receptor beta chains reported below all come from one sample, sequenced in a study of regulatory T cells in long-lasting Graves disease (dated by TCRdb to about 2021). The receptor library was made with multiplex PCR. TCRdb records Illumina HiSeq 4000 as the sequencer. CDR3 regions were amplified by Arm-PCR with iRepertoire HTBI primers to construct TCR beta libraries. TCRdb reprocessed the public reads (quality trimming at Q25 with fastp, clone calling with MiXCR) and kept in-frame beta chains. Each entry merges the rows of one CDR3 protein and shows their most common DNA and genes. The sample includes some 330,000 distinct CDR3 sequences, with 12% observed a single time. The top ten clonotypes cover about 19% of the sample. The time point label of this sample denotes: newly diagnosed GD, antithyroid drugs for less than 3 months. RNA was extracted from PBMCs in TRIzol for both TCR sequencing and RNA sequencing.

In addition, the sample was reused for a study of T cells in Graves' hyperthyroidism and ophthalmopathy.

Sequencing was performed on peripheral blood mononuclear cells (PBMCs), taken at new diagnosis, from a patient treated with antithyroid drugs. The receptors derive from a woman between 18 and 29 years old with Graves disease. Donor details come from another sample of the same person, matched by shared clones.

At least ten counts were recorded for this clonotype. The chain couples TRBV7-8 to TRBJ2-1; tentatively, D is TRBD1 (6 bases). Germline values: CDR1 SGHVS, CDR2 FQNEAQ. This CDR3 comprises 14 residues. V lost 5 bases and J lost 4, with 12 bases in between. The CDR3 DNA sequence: TGTGCCAGCAGCCCCCGGACAGCGTACAATGAGCAGTTCTTC. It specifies CASSPRTAYNEQFF.

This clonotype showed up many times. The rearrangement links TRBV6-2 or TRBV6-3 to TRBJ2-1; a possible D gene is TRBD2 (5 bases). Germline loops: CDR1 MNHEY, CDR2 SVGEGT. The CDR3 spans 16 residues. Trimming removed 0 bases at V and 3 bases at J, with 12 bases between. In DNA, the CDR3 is TGTGCCAGCAGTTACTCGGTCGCGGGTCTCTACAATGAGCAGTTCTTC. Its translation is CASSYSVAGLYNEQFF.

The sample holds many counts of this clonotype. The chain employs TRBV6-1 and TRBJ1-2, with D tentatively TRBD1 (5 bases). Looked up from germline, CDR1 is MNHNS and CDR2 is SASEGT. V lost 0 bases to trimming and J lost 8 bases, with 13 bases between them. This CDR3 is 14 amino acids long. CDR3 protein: CASSEALRGIGYTF. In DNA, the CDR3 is TGTGCCAGCAGTGAAGCGCTTCGGGGGATCGGCTACACCTTC.

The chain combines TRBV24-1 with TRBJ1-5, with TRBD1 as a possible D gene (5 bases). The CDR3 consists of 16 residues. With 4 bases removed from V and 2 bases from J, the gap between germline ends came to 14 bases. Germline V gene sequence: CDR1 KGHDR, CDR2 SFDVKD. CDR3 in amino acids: CATSDARRGGNQPQHF. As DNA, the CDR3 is TGTGCCACCAGTGACGCCCGACGGGGGGGCAATCAGCCCCAGCATTTT.

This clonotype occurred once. CDR3 nucleotides: TGTGCCAGTAATGGGGCCCTAAGCTCCTACAATGAGCAGTTCTTC. Translation: CASNGALSSYNEQFF. The chain combines TRBV19 with TRBJ2-1; tentative D call: TRBD1 (5 bases). Trimming removed 7 bases from V and 0 bases from J, with 13 bases in between. The germline gives CDR1 LNHDA, CDR2 SQIVND (reference sequence). This CDR3 region has 15 residues.

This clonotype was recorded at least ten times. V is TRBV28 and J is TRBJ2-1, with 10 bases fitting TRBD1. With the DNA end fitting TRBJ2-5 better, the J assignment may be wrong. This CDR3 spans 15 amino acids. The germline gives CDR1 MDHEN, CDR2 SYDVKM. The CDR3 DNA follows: TGTGCCAGCGGGTGGACAGGGGGAGTGGGGCAGACCCAGTACTTC. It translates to CASGWTGGVGQTQYF.

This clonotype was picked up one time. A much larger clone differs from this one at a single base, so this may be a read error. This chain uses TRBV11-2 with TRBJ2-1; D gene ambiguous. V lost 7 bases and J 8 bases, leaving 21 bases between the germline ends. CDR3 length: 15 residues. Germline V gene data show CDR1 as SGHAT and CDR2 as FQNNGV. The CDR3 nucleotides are TGTGCCAGCACCCCTCTACAGACAAGGGTCCATGAGCAGTTCTTC. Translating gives CASTPLQTRVHEQFF.

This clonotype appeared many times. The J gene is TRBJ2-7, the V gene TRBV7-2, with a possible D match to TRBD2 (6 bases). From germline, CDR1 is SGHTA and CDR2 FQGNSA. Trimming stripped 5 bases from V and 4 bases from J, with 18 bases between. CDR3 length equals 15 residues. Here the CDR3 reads CASSTYSSGGYEQYF. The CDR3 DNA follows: TGTGCCAGCAGCACATACTCGTCCGGGGGTTACGAGCAGTACTTC.

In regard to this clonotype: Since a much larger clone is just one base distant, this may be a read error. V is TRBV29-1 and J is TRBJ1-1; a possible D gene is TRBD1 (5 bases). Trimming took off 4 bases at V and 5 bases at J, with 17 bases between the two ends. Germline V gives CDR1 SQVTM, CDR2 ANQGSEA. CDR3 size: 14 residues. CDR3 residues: CSVGEGMRSTEAFF. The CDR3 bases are TGCAGCGTTGGGGAGGGGATGAGGAGTACTGAAGCTTTCTTT.

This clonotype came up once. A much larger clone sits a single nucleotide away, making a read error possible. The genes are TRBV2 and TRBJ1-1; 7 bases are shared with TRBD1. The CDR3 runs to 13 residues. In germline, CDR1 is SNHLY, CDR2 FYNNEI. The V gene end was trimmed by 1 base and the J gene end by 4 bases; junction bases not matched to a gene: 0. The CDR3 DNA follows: TGTGCCAGCAGTGAAGAGGGGGCCACTGAAGCTTTCTTT. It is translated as CASSEEGATEAFF. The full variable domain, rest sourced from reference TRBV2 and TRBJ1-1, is EPEVTQTPSHQVTQMGQEVILRCVPISNHLYFYWYRQILGQKVEFLVSFYNNEISEKSEIFDDQFSVERPDGSNFTLKIRSTKLEDSAMYFCASSEEGATEAFFGQGTRLTVV.

The CDR3 sequence: CASSKPGLAGGSSPPFF. The DNA for the CDR3 is TGTGCCAGCAGTAAACCGGGACTAGCGGGAGGGTCTTCTCCTCCGTTCTTC. This chain uses TRBV27 with TRBJ2-1; 16 nucleotides agree with TRBD2. The CDR3 contains 17 residues. Germline values: CDR1 MNHEY, CDR2 SMNVEV (reference sequence). J was trimmed by 15 bases and V by 5 bases; bases with no gene match: 16.

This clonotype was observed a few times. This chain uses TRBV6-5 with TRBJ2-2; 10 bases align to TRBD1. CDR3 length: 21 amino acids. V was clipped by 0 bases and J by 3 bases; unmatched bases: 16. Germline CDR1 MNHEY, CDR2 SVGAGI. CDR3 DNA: TGTGCCAGCAGTTACTCTACCGCGACAGGGGGCGTAACTGGATACACCGGGGAGCTGTTTTTT. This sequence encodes CASSYSTATGGVTGYTGELFF.

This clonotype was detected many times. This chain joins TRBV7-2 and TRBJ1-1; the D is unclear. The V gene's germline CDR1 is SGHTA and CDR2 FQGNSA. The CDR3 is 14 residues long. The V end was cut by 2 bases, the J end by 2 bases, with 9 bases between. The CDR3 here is CASSLYGENTEAFF. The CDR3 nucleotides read TGTGCCAGCAGCTTATACGGGGAAAACACTGAAGCTTTCTTT.

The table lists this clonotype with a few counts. CDR3 protein: CASSSIPIAGTGELFF. DNA for the CDR3: TGTGCCAGCAGCTCAATACCTATAGCGGGAACCGGGGAGCTGTTTTTT. The V gene is TRBV7-9, the J gene TRBJ2-2, with TRBD2 matching over 8 bases. The length of the CDR3 is 16 residues. Germline V gene sequence: CDR1 SEHNR, CDR2 FQNEAQ (reference sequence). The V gene end was trimmed by 4 bases and the J gene end by 5 bases; junction bases not matched to a gene: 9.

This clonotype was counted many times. The CDR3 sequence: CASGLVYGQPYGYTF. In nucleotides, the CDR3 is TGTGCTAGTGGTTTGGTCTATGGACAGCCCTATGGCTACACCTTC. V usage is TRBV12-5 and J usage is TRBJ1-2; possibly TRBD1 for D (6 bases). The CDR3 extends over 15 amino acids. Germline V CDR1 and CDR2: LGHNT, FRNRAP. V dropped 0 bases and J dropped 4 bases, with 12 bases sitting between them.

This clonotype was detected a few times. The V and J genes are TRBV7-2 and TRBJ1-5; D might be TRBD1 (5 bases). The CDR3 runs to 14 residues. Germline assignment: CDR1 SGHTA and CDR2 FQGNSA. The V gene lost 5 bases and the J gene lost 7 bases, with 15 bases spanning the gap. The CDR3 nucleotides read TGTGCCAGCAGCGGGAGGGGAGAGGGCCAGCCCCAGCATTTT. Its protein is CASSGRGEGQPQHF.

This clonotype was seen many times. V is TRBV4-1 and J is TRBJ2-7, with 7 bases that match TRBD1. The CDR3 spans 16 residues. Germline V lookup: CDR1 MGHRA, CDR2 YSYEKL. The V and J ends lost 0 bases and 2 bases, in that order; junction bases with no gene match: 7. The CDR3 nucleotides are TGCGCCAGCAGCCAAGATGCAGTGGGACAGACCTACGAGCAGTACTTC. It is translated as CASSQDAVGQTYEQYF.

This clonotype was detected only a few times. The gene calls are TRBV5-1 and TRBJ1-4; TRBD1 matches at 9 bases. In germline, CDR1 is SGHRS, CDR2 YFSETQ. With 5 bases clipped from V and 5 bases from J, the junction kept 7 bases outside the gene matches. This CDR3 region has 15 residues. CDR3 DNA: TGCGCCAGCAGGATACAGGGGGCCTCAAATGAAAAACTGTTTTTT. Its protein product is CASRIQGASNEKLFF.

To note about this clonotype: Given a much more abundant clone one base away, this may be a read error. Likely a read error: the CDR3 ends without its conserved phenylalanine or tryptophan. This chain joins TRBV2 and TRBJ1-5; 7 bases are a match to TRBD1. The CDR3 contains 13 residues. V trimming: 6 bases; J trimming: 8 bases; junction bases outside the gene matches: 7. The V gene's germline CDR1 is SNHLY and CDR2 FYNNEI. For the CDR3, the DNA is TGTGCCAGCAGAGGCAGGGGGGGGGAGCCCCAGCATATT. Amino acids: CASRGRGGEPQHI.

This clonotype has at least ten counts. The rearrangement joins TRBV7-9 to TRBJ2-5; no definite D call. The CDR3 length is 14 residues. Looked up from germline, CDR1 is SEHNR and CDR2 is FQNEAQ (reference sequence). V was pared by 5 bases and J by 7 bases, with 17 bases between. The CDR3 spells CASSLVLASGTQYF. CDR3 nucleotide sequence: TGTGCCAGCAGCCTAGTCCTCGCCTCTGGGACCCAGTACTTC.